The clone carrying this T cell receptor beta chain showed up many times. RNA transcripts were the template for amplifying TCR beta CDR3 regions. Carried out on the TCR CDR3, a first-round RT-PCR used the HTBI primer set. MiXCR, applied by TCRdb to the multiplex PCR reads, yields one record per CDR3 protein. This sample has more than 500,000 distinct CDR3 sequences, with about 17% found just once. This sample is part of a study of T cells in Graves' hyperthyroidism and ophthalmopathy. About the study: Sampling of peripheral blood happened at initial diagnosis, prior to any treatment.

The sequence was obtained from a woman younger than 45 with Graves' hyperthyroidism. Input material: blood.

CDR3 nucleotides: TGTGCCAGCAGTGACGGACTAGCGGGAGGCTACACCTACGAGCAGTACTTC. Protein product: CASSDGLAGGYTYEQYF. The chain uses TRBV6-1 and TRBJ2-7; TRBD2 agrees at 14 bases. The CDR3 has 17 residues. Germline-derived CDR1 and CDR2 are MNHNS and SASEGT. The junction had 6 bases not matched to a gene; V was cut back by 3 bases and J by 2 bases.